This entry describes one TCR beta chain. This entry is derived from a study of blood T cell repertoires in COVID-19. Overall study: COVID-19 samples, acute and convalescent, were from the United States, Italy and Spain. Sources were T cells, B-cell-depleted T cells, or PBMCs; the material itself was cDNA or gDNA.

In the original analysis: How many nucleated cells were present was estimated from reference gene primer amplification. Here immunoSEQ multiplex PCR was the method, and the copy in TCRdb shows in-frame clones only, minus some. The V and J calls and clone size are taken from that table; D and trimming were inferred from the DNA. Of about 37,000 clones detected, about nine tenths appear once; the ten largest clones hold roughly 6.1%. V was pared by 3 bases and J by 4 bases, with 10 bases of the junction left unmatched. CDR1 is MNHNS, CDR2 SASEGT, per germline. The length of the CDR3 is 16 residues. The chain carries TRBV6-1 and TRBJ2-7; 9 bases match TRBD1. Material for sequencing was peripheral blood. This clonotype originated in a human donor in a cohort sampled during active COVID-19. Here the CDR3 reads CASSDVTGGKYYEQYF. As DNA, the CDR3 is TGTGCCAGCAGTGACGTAACAGGGGGCAAGTATTACGAGCAGTACTTC.